These 20 T cell receptor beta chains were all obtained from the same sample, sequenced in a study of untreated major depressive disorder. Assay used: immunoSEQ multiplex PCR; TCRdb lists only in-frame clones, some missing. The sample has approximately 21,000 clones, roughly 91% seen once. The sequenced sample consisted of CD4+ T cells from PBMCs. These receptors were obtained from a woman in her thirties or forties in good health.

This sequence joins TRBV28 and TRBJ1-2; D gene unclear. The V and J ends lost 8 bases and 3 bases respectively, with 10 bases between them. The CDR3 consists of 12 residues. Germline-derived CDR1 and CDR2 are MDHEN and SYDVKM. CDR3 DNA sequence: TGTGCCAGCTCCCGGGGTGACTATGGCTACACCTTC. Residues: CASSRGDYGYTF.

This chain links TRBV6-1 with TRBJ2-2; D possibly matches TRBD1 or TRBD2 (5 bases each). Germline V gene data show CDR1 as MNHNS and CDR2 as SASEGT. Trimming left V 11 bases short and J 6 bases short, with 13 bases between. This CDR3 spans 12 amino acids. The CDR3 sequence is CAGRSGPGELFF. The CDR3 bases are TGTGCCGGACGATCGGGGCCCGGGGAGCTGTTTTTT.

This clone came up once. The genes are TRBV27 and TRBJ1-1; D gene ambiguous. The CDR3 extends over 15 amino acids. CDR1 is MNHEY, CDR2 SMNVEV, per germline (reference sequence). The V end lost 0 bases, the J end lost 4 bases, and 12 bases lay between the germline ends. CDR3 amino acids: CASSLSPGLSTEAFF. CDR3 coding DNA: TGTGCCAGCAGTTTATCCCCAGGTTTGTCCACTGAAGCTTTCTTT.

The chain employs TRBV9 and TRBJ2-1; 16 bases line up with TRBD2. Germline CDR1 reads SGDLS; CDR2 reads YYNGEE. The CDR3 has 16 residues. The J segment lost 9 bases and the V segment lost 4 bases, leaving 7 bases of the junction unmatched. This CDR3 reads CASSPGTSGRGGEQFF. The CDR3 nucleotides are TGTGCCAGCAGCCCAGGGACTAGCGGGAGGGGGGGTGAGCAGTTCTTC.

The genes are TRBV4-3 and TRBJ1-1; D gene unclear. Germline V gene lookup returns CDR1 LGHNA and CDR2 YSLEER. The CDR3 consists of 15 residues. Trimming left V 1 base short and J 0 bases short, with 9 bases between. The CDR3 protein is CASSQGVVMNTEAFF. The CDR3 coding sequence is TGCGCCAGCAGCCAAGGTGTTGTGATGAACACTGAAGCTTTCTTT.

This sequence joins TRBV19 and TRBJ1-5, with D possibly matching TRBD1 (5 bases). This CDR3 has 14 amino acids. The V and J ends lost 7 bases and 0 bases respectively, with 10 bases between them. Germline V gene data show CDR1 as LNHDA and CDR2 as SQIVND (reference sequence). The CDR3 protein is CASISTASNQPQHF. The CDR3 DNA follows: TGTGCCAGTATATCGACAGCTAGCAATCAGCCCCAGCATTTT.

The chain employs TRBV10-3 and TRBJ1-1, with a possible D match to TRBD1 (6 bases). The CDR3 extends over 14 amino acids. The germline V gene encodes CDR1 ENHRY and CDR2 SYGVKD. V was cut by 7 bases and J by 4 bases, with 16 bases left in between. CDR3 loop: CAIKRQVDGTEAFF. CDR3 bases: TGTGCCATCAAACGACAGGTCGATGGCACTGAAGCTTTCTTT.

The V gene is TRBV7-2, the J gene TRBJ1-2, with a tentative D call TRBD1 (5 bases). Germline CDR1 and CDR2: SGHTA and FQGNSA. V lost 4 bases and J lost 8, with 14 bases in between. The CDR3 is made up of 13 amino acids. DNA for the CDR3: TGTGCCAGCAGCTCACTGAACGGGGACGGCTACACCTTC. Its protein product is CASSSLNGDGYTF.

This clone was seen only once. The chain couples TRBV5-1 to TRBJ2-7; no clear D. Germline-derived CDR1 and CDR2 are SGHRS and YFSETQ. The CDR3 contains 15 residues. V lost 0 bases and J lost 3, with 13 bases in between. The CDR3 region has the DNA TGCGCCAGCAGCTTGGACGCAGGATCGATCTACGAGCAGTACTTC. This sequence encodes CASSLDAGSIYEQYF. The full variable domain, completed using reference TRBV5-1 and TRBJ2-7, is KAGVTQTPRYLIKTRGQQVTLSCSPISGHRSVSWYQQTPGQGLQFLFEYFSETQRNKGNFPGRFSGRQFSNSRSEMNVSTLELGDSALYLCASSLDAGSIYEQYFGPGTRLTVT.

The rearrangement joins TRBV7-9 to TRBJ2-7; no reliable D call. The CDR3 is 11 residues long. V lost 5 bases to trimming and J lost 3 bases, with 5 bases between them. Germline V gene sequence: CDR1 SEHNR, CDR2 FQNEAQ (reference sequence). The DNA for the CDR3 is TGTGCCAGCAGCCCCGACTACGAGCAGTACTTC. Its translation: CASSPDYEQYF.

The chain is built from TRBV6-5 and TRBJ1-2, with D perhaps TRBD1 (5 bases). Deletions cut 5 bases from V and 5 bases from J, with 12 bases between. The germline CDR1 and CDR2 sequences are MNHEY and SVGAGI. The CDR3 runs 13 residues. The CDR3 region has the DNA TGTGCCAGCAGTGGGACGGGAAGGTATGGCTACACCTTC. Translating it yields CASSGTGRYGYTF.

The rearrangement joins TRBV6-5 to TRBJ1-4; D remains unclear. Trimming took off 2 bases at V and 0 bases at J, with 7 bases between the two ends. This CDR3 has 15 amino acids. Looked up from germline, CDR1 is MNHEY and CDR2 is SVGAGI. For the CDR3, the DNA is TGTGCCAGCAGTTACCAGCCTACAACTAATGAAAAACTGTTTTTT. Protein product: CASSYQPTTNEKLFF.

This clone was picked up a small number of times. The V and J genes are TRBV28 and TRBJ1-5, with a tentative D call TRBD1 (5 bases). The V gene's germline CDR1 is MDHEN and CDR2 SYDVKM. V was clipped by 2 bases and J by 0 bases, with 14 bases between them. The CDR3 has 17 amino acids. The CDR3 loop is CASSLIPGTYSNQPQHF. DNA of the CDR3: TGTGCCAGCAGTTTAATTCCCGGGACCTATAGCAATCAGCCCCAGCATTTT.

V usage is TRBV2 and J usage is TRBJ2-6; D gene uncertain. CDR1 is SNHLY and CDR2 is FYNNEI in the germline V gene. The CDR3 totals 17 residues. Trimming took off 1 base at V and 1 base at J, with 11 bases between the two ends. The chain's CDR3 is CASSEDLGFSGANVLTF. CDR3 nucleotide sequence: TGTGCCAGCAGTGAAGACCTGGGGTTTTCTGGGGCCAACGTCCTGACTTTC.

This chain links TRBV18 with TRBJ1-2, with 7 bases that match TRBD1. The germline CDR1 and CDR2 sequences are KGHSH and LQKENI. V was clipped by 6 bases and J by 2 bases; unmatched bases: 3. This CDR3 contains 13 residues. The CDR3 region has the DNA TGTGCCAGCTCCCAGGACAGGAACTATGGCTACACCTTC. Its protein product is CASSQDRNYGYTF.

This clone was observed a few times. The chain recombines TRBV2 with TRBJ1-1; possible D gene TRBD1, 6 bases. The CDR3 is made up of 12 amino acids. Per the germline V gene, CDR1 is SNHLY and CDR2 is FYNNEI. Trimming pared 4 bases from V and 6 bases from J, leaving 9 bases between. The CDR3: CASSGNRAEAFF. CDR3 sequence (DNA): TGTGCCAGCAGTGGGAACAGGGCTGAAGCTTTCTTT.

This chain links TRBV6-1 with TRBJ1-4; no definite D call. Looked up from germline, CDR1 is MNHNS and CDR2 is SASEGT. V was shortened by 2 bases and J by 5 bases, with 18 bases between the two germline ends. The CDR3 totals 17 residues. CDR3 in DNA: TGTGCCAGCAGTGAATTTAGGTGGCTGGAAAAAAATGAAAAACTGTTTTTT. Translating gives CASSEFRWLEKNEKLFF.

The chain employs TRBV7-9 and TRBJ2-3, with 10 nucleotides matching TRBD2. Germline-derived CDR1 and CDR2 are SEHNR and FQNEAQ (reference sequence). The CDR3 runs to 17 residues. With 8 bases clipped from V and 0 bases from J, the junction kept 11 bases outside the gene matches. CDR3 region: CASDRLTSGASTDTQYF. The DNA for the CDR3 is TGTGCCAGCGACAGACTCACTAGCGGGGCAAGCACAGATACGCAGTATTTT.

This chain joins TRBV2 and TRBJ2-1, with D unresolved. The V gene's germline CDR1 is SNHLY and CDR2 FYNNEI. This CDR3 spans 11 amino acids. V gave up 6 bases and J gave up 9 bases, with 9 bases separating them. The CDR3 sequence is CASSERSEQFF. DNA of the CDR3: TGTGCCAGCAGCGAGCGCTCTGAGCAGTTCTTC.

This rearrangement joins TRBV4-3 to TRBJ1-5; D unresolved. V lost 4 bases, J lost 2 bases, and 9 bases lay in between. CDR1 LGHNA and CDR2 YSLEER come from the germline V gene. This CDR3 comprises 14 residues. The CDR3 coding sequence is TGCGCCAGCAGCCCACTGTTTGGCAATCAGCCCCAGCATTTT. Translated: CASSPLFGNQPQHF.